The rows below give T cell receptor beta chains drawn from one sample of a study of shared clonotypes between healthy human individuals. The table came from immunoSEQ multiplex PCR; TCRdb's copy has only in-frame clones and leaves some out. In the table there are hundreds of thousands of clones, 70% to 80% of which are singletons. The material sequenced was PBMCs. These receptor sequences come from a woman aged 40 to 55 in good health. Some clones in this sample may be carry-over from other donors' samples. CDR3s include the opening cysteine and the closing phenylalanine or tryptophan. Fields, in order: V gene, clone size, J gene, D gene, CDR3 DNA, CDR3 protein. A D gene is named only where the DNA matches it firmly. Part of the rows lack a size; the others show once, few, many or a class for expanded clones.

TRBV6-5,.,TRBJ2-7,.,TGTGCCAGCAGTTACGGCGAGAGCTCCTACGAGCAGTACTTC,CASSYGESSYEQYF
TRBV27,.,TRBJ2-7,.,TGTGCCAGCAGTTTAGCCCCGACAGTATCCTCTGTCTACGAGCAGTACTTC,CASSLAPTVSSVYEQYF
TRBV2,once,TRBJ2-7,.,TGTGCCAGCAGTGAATTCGGCCTGTACGAGCAGTACTTC,CASSEFGLYEQYF
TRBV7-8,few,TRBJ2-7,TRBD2,TGTGCCAGCAGCTTATGGGGGGGAGGCGGATCTGGGACCTACGAGCAGTACTTC,CASSLWGGGGSGTYEQYF
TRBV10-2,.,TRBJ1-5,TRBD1,TGCGCCAGCAACGGACAGGGCGACAATCAGCCCCAGCATTTT,CASNGQGDNQPQHF
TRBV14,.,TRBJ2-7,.,TGTGCCAGCAGCCAATTGACGGCACCTGGCGAGCAGTACTTC,CASSQLTAPGEQYF
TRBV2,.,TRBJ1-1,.,TGTGCCAGCGGGGCAGCTATGAACACTGAAGCTTTCTTT,CASGAAMNTEAFF
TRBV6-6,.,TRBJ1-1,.,TGTGCCAGCACTGAGGGCGGCAGGGGGAACACTGAAGCTTTCTTT,CASTEGGRGNTEAFF
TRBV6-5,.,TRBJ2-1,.,TGTGCCAGCAGCTCACTAGCTACCTCCTACAATGAGCAGTTCTTC,CASSSLATSYNEQFF
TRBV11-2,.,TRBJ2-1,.,TGTGCCAGCAGCTTAAATCCATCGACTGAGCAGTTCTTC,CASSLNPSTEQFF
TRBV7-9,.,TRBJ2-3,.,TGTGCCAGCGGCTCCATCCCAGATACGCAGTATTTT,CASGSIPDTQYF
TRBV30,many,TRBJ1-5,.,TGTGCCTGGAGTATCCCAACAGGCTACAATCAGCCCCAGCATTTT,CAWSIPTGYNQPQHF
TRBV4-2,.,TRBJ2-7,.,TGTGCCAGCAGCCGCGAAGGGGGTTTTTATGGCGAGCAGTACTTC,CASSREGGFYGEQYF
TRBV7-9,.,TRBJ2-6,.,TGTGCCAGCAGCTCGACTACCCCATCTGGGGCCAACGTCCTGACTTTC,CASSSTTPSGANVLTF
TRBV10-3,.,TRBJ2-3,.,TGTGCCATCAGTGAGTCCCGGGGTGAAGATACGCAGTATTTT,CAISESRGEDTQYF
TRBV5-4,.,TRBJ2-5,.,TGTGCCAGCAGCTTGGACTCCAAAGAGACCCAGTACTTC,CASSLDSKETQYF
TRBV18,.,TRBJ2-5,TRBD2,TGTGCCAGCTCACCGGAACTAGCGGGAGGTGGGGAGACCCAGTACTTC,CASSPELAGGGETQYF
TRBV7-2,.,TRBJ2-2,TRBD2,TGTGCCAGCAACCACGGATCCCTGGCGGGGGCGAACACCGGGGAGCTGTTTTTT,CASNHGSLAGANTGELFF
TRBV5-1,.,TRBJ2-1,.,TGCGCCAGCAGCTTGGGAGGTGAGCAGTTCTTC,CASSLGGEQFF
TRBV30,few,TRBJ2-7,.,TGTGCCTGGAGCTTCGGACAGACCTACGAGCAGTACTTC,CAWSFGQTYEQYF
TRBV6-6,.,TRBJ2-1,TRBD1,TGTGCCAGCAGGAACGACAGGGGGCCCCCCTACAATGAGCAGTTCTTC,CASRNDRGPPYNEQFF
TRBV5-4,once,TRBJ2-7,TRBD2,TGTGCCAGCAGCTTTTCTAGCGGGGCCTACGAGCAGTACTTC,CASSFSSGAYEQYF
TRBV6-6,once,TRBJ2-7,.,TGTGCCAGCAGCCCAGGGGACTCACTAATCTCCTACGAGCAGTACTTC,CASSPGDSLISYEQYF
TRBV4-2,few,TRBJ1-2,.,TGTGCCAGCAGCCAAGAAGTCGGCTATGGCTACACCTTC,CASSQEVGYGYTF
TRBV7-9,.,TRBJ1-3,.,TGTGCCAGCAGCTTATCTCGGGGAAACACCATATATTTT,CASSLSRGNTIYF
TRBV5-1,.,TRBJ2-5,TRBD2,TGCGCCAGCAGACCCGGGGGGGCTGAGACCCAGTACTTC,CASRPGGAETQYF
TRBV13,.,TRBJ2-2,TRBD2,TGTGCCAGCAGCGCCCGGGACTACGGCACCGGGGAGCTGTTTTTT,CASSARDYGTGELFF
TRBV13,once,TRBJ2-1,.,TGTGCCAGCAGCCGGACCATAAGTTTAGCCAATGAGCAGTTCTTC,CASSRTISLANEQFF
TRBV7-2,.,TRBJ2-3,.,TGTGCCAGCAGCTTAGGATCGGGGTCTCTAGATACGCAGTATTTT,CASSLGSGSLDTQYF
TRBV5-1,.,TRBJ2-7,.,TGCGCCAGCAGCTTGAATGGCCCGGAGGGCGAGCAGTACTTC,CASSLNGPEGEQYF
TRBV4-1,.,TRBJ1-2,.,TGCGCCAGCAGCCAAGAGGTAGGGGGATTGATCTATGGCTACACCTTC,CASSQEVGGLIYGYTF
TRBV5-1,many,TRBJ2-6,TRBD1,TGCGCCAGCAGCTTGGGACAGGGGACCTCTGGGGCCAACGTCCTGACTTTC,CASSLGQGTSGANVLTF
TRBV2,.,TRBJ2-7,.,TGTGCCAGCAAGGAGACGAAATGGTACGAGCAGTACTTC,CASKETKWYEQYF
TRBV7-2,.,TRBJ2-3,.,TGTGCCAGCAGCTTAGAAAGAGGTCTCCGCACAGATACGCAGTATTTT,CASSLERGLRTDTQYF
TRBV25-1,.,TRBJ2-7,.,TGTGCCAGCAGTGCGGGGATCGTCTACGAGCAGTACTTC,CASSAGIVYEQYF